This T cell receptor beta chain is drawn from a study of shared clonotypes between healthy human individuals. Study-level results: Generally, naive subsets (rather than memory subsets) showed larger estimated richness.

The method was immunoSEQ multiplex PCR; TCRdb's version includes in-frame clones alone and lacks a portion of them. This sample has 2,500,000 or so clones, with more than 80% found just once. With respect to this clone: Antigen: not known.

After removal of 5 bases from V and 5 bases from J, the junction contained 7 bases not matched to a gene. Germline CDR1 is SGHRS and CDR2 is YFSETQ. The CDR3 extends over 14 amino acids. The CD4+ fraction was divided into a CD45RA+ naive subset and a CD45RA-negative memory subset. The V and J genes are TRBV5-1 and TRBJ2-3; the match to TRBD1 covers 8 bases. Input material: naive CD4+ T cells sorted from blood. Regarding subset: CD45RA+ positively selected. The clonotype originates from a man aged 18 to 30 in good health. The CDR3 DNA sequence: TGCGCCAGCAGTCGAGGCGGGACAGGAGATACGCAGTATTTT. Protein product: CASSRGGTGDTQYF.